Following are 28 T cell receptor beta chains from one sample sequenced in a study of tumor-infiltrating lymphocytes in primary liver carcinoma. Joint extraction of RNA and DNA used roughly 19-31 mg of bulk tissue that was unsorted. Reverse transcription of roughly 480 ng total RNA with a constant-region primer produced TCR beta cDNA. Generation of the TCR beta libraries relied on three nested multiplex PCR rounds using slightly modified ARM-PCR. Running roughly 10 cycles apiece, the first two PCR rounds relied on TRBV1-TRBV30 forward primers together with a C-beta reverse primer. TCRdb re-called the multiplex PCR reads with MiXCR, one entry per CDR3 protein. The sample has over 75,000 distinct CDR3 sequences, less than 70% seen once. The sample was tumor-adjacent normal liver tissue. These receptors all come from a man aged 40-49 years with primary liver carcinoma and hepatitis B virus infection.

This clonotype appeared many times. V and J are TRBV11-1 and TRBJ2-1; TRBD1 is a possible D gene (6 bases). The CDR3 has 17 amino acids. Germline V gives CDR1 SGHAT, CDR2 FQDESV (reference sequence). Trimming left V 4 bases short and J 0 bases short, with 16 bases between. DNA of the CDR3: TGTGCCAGCAGCTCTATCCGGGGACAAATCTCCTACAATGAGCAGTTCTTC. Protein product: CASSSIRGQISYNEQFF. Full variable domain (remainder filled in from reference TRBV11-1 and TRBJ2-1): EAEVAQSPRYKITEKSQAVAFWCDPISGHATLYWYRQILGQGPELLVQFQDESVVDDSQLPKDRFSAERLKGVDSTLKIQPAELGDSAMYLCASSSIRGQISYNEQFFGPGTRLTVL.

Points on this clonotype: Just one base apart from a much larger clone, this may be a read error. The rearrangement joins TRBV7-8 to TRBJ1-1, with a possible D match to TRBD1 (5 bases). Trimming cost V 4 bases and J 4 bases, with 13 bases left between them. In germline, CDR1 is SGHVS, CDR2 FQNEAQ. CDR3 length equals 14 residues. CDR3 DNA: TGTGCCAGCAGCTCCAGGACATGGGGCACTGAAGCTTTCTTT. This encodes CASSSRTWGTEAFF.

In the case of this clonotype: As the CDR3 is not closed by the conserved phenylalanine or tryptophan, this likely results from a read error. This chain joins TRBV4-2 and TRBJ2-1; TRBD2 agrees at 16 bases. With V trimmed by 5 bases and J by 7 bases, 14 bases remained unmatched. Germline CDR1 LGHNA, CDR2 YNFKEQ. The length of the CDR3 is 19 residues. The CDR3 DNA reads as TGTGCCAGCAGCGCCAGACCGGGACTAGCGGGAGGGCTACGAAATGAGCAGTTCTCC. It encodes CASSARPGLAGGLRNEQFS.

The chain carries TRBV7-9 and TRBJ2-1; a possible D gene is TRBD1 (5 bases). CDR1 SEHNR and CDR2 FQNEAQ come from the germline V gene (reference sequence). The germline V and J ends were trimmed by 5 bases and 8 bases, with 16 bases remaining between them. The CDR3 totals 14 residues. CDR3 coding DNA: TGTGCCAGCAGCCTGGGAAATACAGGCGATGAGCAGTTCTTC. It translates to CASSLGNTGDEQFF.

In regard to this clonotype: Here the CDR3 omits its conserved ending phenylalanine or tryptophan, so a read error is the likely source. The CDR3 DNA is TGTGCCAGTACCAGCGGGAACTCCTACGAGCAGTACTAC. It encodes CASTSGNSYEQYY. V gene TRBV6-2 or TRBV6-3 combines with J gene TRBJ2-7; the match to TRBD2 covers 7 bases. This CDR3 is 13 amino acids long. V shed 9 bases, J shed 0 bases, and the junction held 5 bases outside the gene matches. Germline assignment: CDR1 MNHEY and CDR2 SVGEGT.

Points on this clonotype: The junction departs from the called germline gene at one end, perhaps through a read error. This chain uses TRBV29-1 with TRBJ2-2; tentative D call: TRBD2 (5 bases). The CDR3 contains 13 residues. Germline V gene lookup returns CDR1 SQVTM and CDR2 ANQGSEA. DNA of the CDR3: TGCAGCGTTGAAGCAGAGGGCACCCGGGAGCTGTTTTTT. It specifies CSVEAEGTRELFF.

In the case of this clonotype: An end of the junction differs from the germline gene, which may be a read error. J is TRBJ2-1 and V is TRBV6-6; 7 bases match TRBD2. Germline loops: CDR1 MNHNY, CDR2 SVGAGI (reference sequence). CDR3 length equals 16 residues. The CDR3 loop reads CASTGPTSLSYNEQLF. In DNA form, the CDR3 reads TGTGCCAGCACCGGGCCGACTAGCCTCTCCTACAATGAGCAACTCTTC.

In its sample, this clonotype was seen many times. V and J are TRBV29-1 and TRBJ2-7; D gene unclear. The V gene lost 5 bases and the J gene lost 3 bases, with 8 bases spanning the gap. Germline lookup yields CDR1 SQVTM and CDR2 ANQGSEA. The length of the CDR3 is 11 residues. The CDR3 DNA reads TGCAGCGTTCTCGACGGCTACGAGCAGTACTTC. Translated, it gives CSVLDGYEQYF.

Comment on this clonotype: Because the CDR3 is missing its conserved closing phenylalanine or tryptophan, this is likely a read error. The V and J genes are TRBV6-5 and TRBJ2-6, with TRBD1 matching 8 bases. The CDR3 extends over 18 amino acids. Germline V gene sequence: CDR1 MNHEY, CDR2 SVGAGI. J lost 2 bases, V lost 7 bases, and 13 bases had no gene match. The CDR3 DNA sequence: TGTGCCAGCACTCTTTGGACAGGGACGAAAGCTGGGGCCAACGTCCTGACTCTC. Protein sequence: CASTLWTGTKAGANVLTL.

V and J are TRBV9 and TRBJ2-7; possible D gene TRBD1, 5 bases. This CDR3 spans 14 amino acids. V dropped 0 bases and J dropped 1 base, with 8 bases sitting between them. In germline, CDR1 is SGDLS, CDR2 YYNGEE. DNA of the CDR3: TGTGCCAGCAGCGTAGAAGGGGTTTCCTACGAGCAGTACTTC. Its translation: CASSVEGVSYEQYF.

As regards this clonotype: Mismatch with germline at one junction end may stem from a read error. The chain combines TRBV11-3 with TRBJ2-1; 9 positions match TRBD1. The CDR3 loop spans 16 amino acids. In germline, CDR1 is SGHNT, CDR2 YENEEA. The DNA of the CDR3 is TGTGCCAGCAGCTTAGGCGGGACAGGGTTCTTGCGTGAGCAGCTCTTC. It codes for CASSLGGTGFLREQLF. The full variable domain, rest sourced from reference TRBV11-3 and TRBJ2-1, is EAGVVQSPRYKIIEKKQPVAFWCNPISGHNTLYWYLQNLGQGPELLIRYENEEAVDDSQLPKDRFSAERLKGVDSTLKIQPAELGDSAVYLCASSLGGTGFLREQLFGPGTRLTVL.

CDR3 in DNA: TGTGCCAGCAGCTCAGACACAGGTTTCTATGGCTACACCTTC. This translates into CASSSDTGFYGYTF. The chain combines TRBV7-9 with TRBJ1-2, with D possibly matching TRBD1 (5 bases). From germline, CDR1 is SEHNR and CDR2 FQNEAQ (reference sequence). This CDR3 contains 14 residues. Trimming removed 4 bases from V and 4 bases from J, with 13 bases in between.

In the case of this clonotype: It is likely a read error, because the conserved phenylalanine at the end of the CDR3 is missing. The CDR3 bases are TGTACCAGCAGTCCCGGGACTAGCAGCACAGATACGCAGTATCTT. Its translation: CTSSPGTSSTDTQYL. V usage is TRBV6-2 or TRBV6-3 and J usage is TRBJ2-3, with 9 bases identical to TRBD2. Germline V gene data show CDR1 as MNHEY and CDR2 as SVGEGT. CDR3 length: 15 residues.

On this clonotype itself: One end of the junction varies from germline; a read error may be responsible. The chain has TRBV11-3 and TRBJ2-1, with D possibly being TRBD2 (6 bases). The CDR3 has 16 residues. The germline gives CDR1 SGHNT, CDR2 YENEEA. Written as DNA, the CDR3 is TGTGCCAGCAGCTTGGCTAACGGGAGCTCCTACAATGAGCAATTCTTC. This encodes CASSLANGSSYNEQFF.

With regard to this clonotype: A junction end diverges from the germline sequence, so it may reflect a read error. V usage is TRBV28 and J usage is TRBJ2-4, with a possible D match to TRBD2 (6 bases). The CDR3 spans 17 residues. Germline CDR1 MDHEN, CDR2 SYDVKM. CDR3 DNA: TGTACCAGCAGTTTAAACGGGGCGGGGTTAGCCAAAAACATTCAGTACTTC. Residues: CTSSLNGAGLAKNIQYF. Full variable domain (remainder filled in from reference TRBV28 and TRBJ2-4): DVKVTQSSRYLVKRTGEKVFLECVQDMDHENMFWYRQDPGLGLRLIYFSYDVKMKEKGDIPEGYSVSREKKERFSLILESASTNQTSMYLCTSSLNGAGLAKNIQYFGAGTRLSVL.

Concerning this clonotype: Possible read error: a much larger clone is one base away. The V call is TRBV5-6, the J call TRBJ2-1, with 8 bases lining up with TRBD1. CDR1 and CDR2 (germline): SGHDT, YYEEEE. The CDR3 totals 18 residues. The CDR3 region is CVSSSMGDRLISYNEQFF. CDR3 nucleotide sequence: TGTGTCAGCAGCTCCATGGGGGACAGGTTAATATCCTACAATGAGCAGTTCTTC.

Remarks on this clonotype: In this CDR3 the conserved last residue, phenylalanine or tryptophan, is missing, so a read error is likely. The gene calls are TRBV12-3 or TRBV12-4 and TRBJ2-3; 7 bases match TRBD2. The CDR3 runs to 15 residues. CDR3 nucleotide sequence: TGTGACAGCAGTTTGGCAGCGGGGATCACAGATACGCAGTATTCT. Its translation: CDSSLAAGITDTQYS.

On this clonotype: The junction departs from the called germline gene at one end, perhaps through a read error. The J gene is TRBJ2-1, the V gene TRBV11-2; TRBD2 agrees at 15 bases. Germline CDR1 is SGHAT and CDR2 is FQNNGV. This CDR3 region has 16 residues. CDR3 in DNA: TGTACCAGCAGCTGGACTAGCGGGAGGGACGAGAATGAGCAGTTCTTC. Translating gives CTSSWTSGRDENEQFF.

This clonotype was counted a single time. The rearrangement uses TRBV11-2 and TRBJ2-1, with D perhaps matching TRBD2 (5 bases). The V end lost 2 bases, the J end lost 3 bases, and 17 bases lay between the germline ends. Germline V gene data show CDR1 as SGHAT and CDR2 as FQNNGV. The length of the CDR3 is 17 residues. This CDR3 reads CASSLREVGEFYNEQFF. CDR3 DNA: TGTGCCAGCAGCTTACGAGAGGTGGGAGAATTCTACAATGAGCAGTTCTTC.

With respect to this clonotype: One base away lies a much larger clone, so this may be a sequencing read error. CDR3 nucleotides: TGTGCCAGCAGTTACACCGGCACCGGGGTGCTGTTTTTT. The encoded protein is CASSYTGTGVLFF. V is TRBV6-6 and J is TRBJ2-2, with D possibly being TRBD2 (5 bases). Germline-derived CDR1 and CDR2 are MNHNY and SVGAGI (reference sequence). This CDR3 is built from 13 residues.

As to this clonotype: One junction end disagrees with the germline gene, perhaps due to a read error. The chain carries TRBV11-2 and TRBJ2-7, with D uncertain. This CDR3 region has 14 residues. Germline assignment: CDR1 SGHAT and CDR2 FQNNGV. The CDR3 DNA reads as TGTGCTAACAGCTTAACTGACACTGCCAACGAGCGGTACTTC. Translation: CANSLTDTANERYF.

In regard to this clonotype: A read error may produce the germline difference seen at one junction end. V gene TRBV11-1 combines with J gene TRBJ2-1; 14 nucleotides align to TRBD2. CDR1 is SGHAT and CDR2 is FQDESV in the germline V gene (reference sequence). This CDR3 is built from 17 residues. The DNA for the CDR3 is TGTGCTAGCAGGCTGGGACTAGCGGGGGAAGTTGACAATGAGCAGTTCTTC. As protein: CASRLGLAGEVDNEQFF.

As to this clonotype: One junction end does not reproduce the germline sequence, and a read error may be involved. The genes are TRBV30 and TRBJ2-7; D possibly corresponds to TRBD1 (6 bases). There are 15 residues in the CDR3. Germline assignment: CDR1 GTSNPN and CDR2 SVGIG (reference sequence). The CDR3 DNA sequence: TGTGCCTGGAGCCGTAAACAGGGAATCAACTACGAGCATTACTTC. Translated, it gives CAWSRKQGINYEHYF.

Comments on this clonotype: At one end the junction does not follow the germline gene, possibly because of a read error. V and J are TRBV6-1 and TRBJ2-3, with 8 bases aligning to TRBD2. Germline CDR1 MNHNS, CDR2 SASEGT. There are 18 residues in the CDR3. The CDR3 DNA reads as TGTGCCAGCAGTGAACCAGCTAGCGGGCCGTATAGCACATATACGCAATATTTC. Encoded protein: CASSEPASGPYSTYTQYF.

Concerning this clonotype itself: Relative to the germline gene, one junction end is altered; a read error may explain this. The chain is built from TRBV11-2 and TRBJ2-7; TRBD1 matches 9 bases. The CDR3 has 14 amino acids. Germline V CDR1 and CDR2: SGHAT, FQNNGV. CDR3 bases: TGTGCCAGTAGCTCACCGGGACAGGGCGACGAGCAGTGCTTC. The encoded protein is CASSSPGQGDEQCF.

A word on this clonotype: The junction departs from the called germline gene at one end, perhaps through a read error. The J gene is TRBJ1-1, the V gene TRBV11-2; no reliable D call. Germline CDR1 and CDR2: SGHAT and FQNNGV. The CDR3 loop spans 14 amino acids. The CDR3 protein is CASSLTPRYTEAFF. DNA of the CDR3: TGTGCTAGCAGCTTAACCCCAAGGTACACTGAAGCTTTCTTT.

This clonotype appeared once. The gene calls are TRBV6-2 or TRBV6-3 and TRBJ2-7, with 9 bases lining up with TRBD2. The CDR3 has 15 residues. Germline V lookup: CDR1 MNHEY, CDR2 SVGEGT. V shed 6 bases and J 4 bases; nucleotides not matched to a gene: 10. The CDR3 reads CASSTPTSGGYEQYF. Here the CDR3 DNA reads TGTGCCAGCAGCACTCCGACTAGCGGAGGGTACGAGCAGTACTTC.

Note on this clonotype: This may stem from a read error, because a much larger clone lies one nucleotide away. The chain combines TRBV29-1 with TRBJ1-1, with TRBD1 as a possible D gene (6 bases). The CDR3 contains 13 residues. Germline V gene data show CDR1 as SQVTM and CDR2 as ANQGSEA. In nucleotides, the CDR3 is TGCAGCGTTGTTGTAGGACAGAGCACTGAATCTTTCTTT. Its translation is CSVVVGQSTESFF.